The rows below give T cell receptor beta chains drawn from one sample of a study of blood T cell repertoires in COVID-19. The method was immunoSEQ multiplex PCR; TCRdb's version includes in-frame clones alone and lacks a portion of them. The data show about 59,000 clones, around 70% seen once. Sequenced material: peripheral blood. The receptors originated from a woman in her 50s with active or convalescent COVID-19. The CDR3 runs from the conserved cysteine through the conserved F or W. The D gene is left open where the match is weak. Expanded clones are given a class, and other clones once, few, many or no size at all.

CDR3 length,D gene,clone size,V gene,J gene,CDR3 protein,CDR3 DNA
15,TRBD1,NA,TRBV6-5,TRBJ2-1,CASSTTGGAYNEQFF,TGTGCCAGCAGCACTACAGGGGGCGCGTACAATGAGCAGTTCTTC
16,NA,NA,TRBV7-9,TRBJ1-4,CASSPYSGLRDEKLFF,TGTGCCAGCAGCCCGTATTCAGGGCTCCGAGATGAAAAACTGTTTTTT
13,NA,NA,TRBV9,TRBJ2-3,CASCRGGTDTQYF,TGTGCCAGCTGCAGGGGGGGCACAGATACGCAGTATTTT
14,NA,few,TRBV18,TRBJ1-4,CASSPTGFNEKLFF,TGTGCCAGCTCACCGACAGGTTTTAATGAAAAACTGTTTTTT
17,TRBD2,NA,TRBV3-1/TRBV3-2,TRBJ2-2,CASTRGLAGVWTGELFF,TGTGCCAGCACCAGGGGACTAGCGGGAGTTTGGACCGGGGAGCTGTTTTTT
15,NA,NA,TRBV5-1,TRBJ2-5,CASSLVGQNQETQYF,TGCGCCAGCAGCTTGGTAGGACAGAATCAAGAGACCCAGTACTTC
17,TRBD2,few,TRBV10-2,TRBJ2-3,CASSGKLAGGRTDTQYF,TGCGCCAGCAGTGGGAAACTAGCGGGAGGCCGCACAGATACGCAGTATTTT
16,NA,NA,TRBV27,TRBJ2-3,CASSSSWRVWTDTQYF,TGTGCCAGCAGTTCCTCATGGAGGGTATGGACAGATACGCAGTATTTT
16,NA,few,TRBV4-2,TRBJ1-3,CASSQEGTYSGNTIYF,TGTGCCAGCAGCCAAGAAGGGACATACTCTGGAAACACCATATATTTT
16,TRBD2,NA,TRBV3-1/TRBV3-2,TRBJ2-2,CASSPSRGVGTGELFF,TGTGCCAGCAGCCCCAGCCGGGGGGTGGGCACCGGGGAGCTGTTTTTT
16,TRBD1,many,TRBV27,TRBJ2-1,CASSLWGQGGYNEQFF,TGTGCCAGCAGTTTATGGGGACAGGGGGGCTACAATGAGCAGTTCTTC
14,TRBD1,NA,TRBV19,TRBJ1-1,CASSQGANMQKAFF,TGTGCCAGTAGCCAGGGGGCCAATATGCAAAAAGCTTTCTTT
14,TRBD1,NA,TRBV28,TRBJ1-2,CASASGQGDYGYTF,TGTGCCAGCGCCTCCGGACAGGGAGACTATGGCTACACCTTC
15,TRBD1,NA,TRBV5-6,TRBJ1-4,CASSERGRVHEKLFF,TGTGCCAGCAGTGAAAGGGGGCGGGTTCATGAAAAACTGTTTTTT
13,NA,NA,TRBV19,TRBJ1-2,CASSRQENYGYTF,TGTGCCAGTAGTCGACAGGAAAACTATGGCTACACCTTC
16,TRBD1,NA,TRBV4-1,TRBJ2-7,CASSQGEGTGTYEQYF,TGCGCCAGCAGCCAAGGAGAAGGGACAGGGACCTACGAGCAGTACTTC
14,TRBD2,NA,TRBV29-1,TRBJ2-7,CSVSSAGGQYEQYF,TGCAGCGTTTCCTCAGCGGGAGGGCAGTACGAGCAGTACTTC
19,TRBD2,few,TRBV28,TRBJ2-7,CASSFGGLAGQKKTYEQYF,TGTGCCAGCAGTTTCGGAGGGCTAGCGGGCCAGAAAAAGACCTACGAGCAGTACTTC
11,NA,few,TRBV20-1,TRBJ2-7,CSAKQAYEQYF,TGCAGTGCTAAACAGGCGTACGAGCAGTACTTC
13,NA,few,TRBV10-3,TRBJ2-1,CAISETRDSEQFF,TGTGCCATCAGTGAGACCCGGGACTCCGAGCAGTTCTTC
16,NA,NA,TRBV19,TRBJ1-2,CASSPRAGGDSYGYTF,TGTGCCAGTAGTCCCCGGGCGGGGGGGGACTCTTATGGCTACACCTTC
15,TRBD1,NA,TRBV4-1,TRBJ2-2,CASSFRDRVTGELFF,TGCGCCAGCAGCTTCCGGGACAGGGTAACCGGGGAGCTGTTTTTT
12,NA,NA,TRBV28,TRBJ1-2,CASSYADYGYTF,TGTGCCAGCAGTTATGCGGATTATGGCTACACCTTC
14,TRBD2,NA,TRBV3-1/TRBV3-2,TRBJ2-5,CASSQAGGRETQYF,TGTGCCAGCAGCCAAGCGGGAGGAAGAGAGACCCAGTACTTC
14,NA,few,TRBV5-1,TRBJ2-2,CASKVGGPTGELFF,TGCGCCAGCAAGGTGGGGGGTCCCACCGGGGAGCTGTTTTTT
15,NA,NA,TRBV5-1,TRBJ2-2,CASSSAGQNTGELFF,TGCGCCAGCAGCTCTGCCGGACAGAACACCGGGGAGCTGTTTTTT
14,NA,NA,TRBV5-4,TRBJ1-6,CASSRDRGDSPLHF,TGTGCCAGCAGTCGTGACAGAGGTGATTCACCCCTCCACTTT
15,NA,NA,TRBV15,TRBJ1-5,CATSRGLGGREPQHF,TGTGCCACCAGCAGAGGCTTGGGGGGGCGGGAGCCCCAGCATTTT
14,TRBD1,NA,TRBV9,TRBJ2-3,CASSGTGVIDTQYF,TGTGCCAGCAGCGGGACAGGGGTAATAGATACGCAGTATTTT
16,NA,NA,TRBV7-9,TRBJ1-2,CASSFASLGGAYGYTF,TGTGCCAGCAGCTTTGCCTCTTTGGGTGGGGCGTATGGCTACACCTTC
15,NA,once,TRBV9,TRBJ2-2,CASSVDQMNTGELFF,TGTGCCAGCAGCGTAGACCAGATGAACACCGGGGAGCTGTTTTTT
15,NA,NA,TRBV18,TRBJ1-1,CASSSEPGMNTEAFF,TGTGCCAGCTCATCAGAGCCGGGAATGAACACTGAAGCTTTCTTT
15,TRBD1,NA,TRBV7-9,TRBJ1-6,CASSLTGQSNSPLHF,TGTGCCAGCAGCTTAACGGGACAGAGTAATTCACCCCTCCACTTT
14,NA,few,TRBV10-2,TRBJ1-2,CASSRDTTNYGYTF,TGCGCCAGCAGCCGGGACACCACTAACTATGGCTACACCTTC
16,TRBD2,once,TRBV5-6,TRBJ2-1,CASSGGLAASYNEQFF,TGTGCCAGCAGCGGGGGACTAGCGGCCTCCTACAATGAGCAGTTCTTC
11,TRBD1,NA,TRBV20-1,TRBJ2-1,CSASRGNEQFF,TGCAGTGCTTCCAGGGGGAATGAGCAGTTCTTC
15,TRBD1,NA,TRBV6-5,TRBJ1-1,CASSTRQGASTEAFF,TGTGCCAGCAGTACCCGACAGGGGGCCTCGACTGAAGCTTTCTTT
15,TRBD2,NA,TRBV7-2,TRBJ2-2,CASSPRVAGTGELFF,TGTGCCAGCAGCCCCAGGGTAGCGGGCACCGGGGAGCTGTTTTTT
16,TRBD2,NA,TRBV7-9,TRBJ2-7,CASSTTSGSLSYEQYF,TGTGCCAGCAGCACGACTAGCGGGAGCCTCTCCTACGAGCAGTACTTC
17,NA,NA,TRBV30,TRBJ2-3,CAWSVLSTRPSLYPQYF,TGTGCCTGGAGTGTATTATCGACTAGACCGTCTCTGTATCCGCAGTATTTT
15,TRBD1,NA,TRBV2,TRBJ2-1,CASSVRDSSYNEQFF,TGTGCCAGCAGTGTCCGGGACAGCTCCTACAATGAGCAGTTCTTC
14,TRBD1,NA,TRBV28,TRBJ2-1,CASFPGQSYNEQFF,TGTGCCAGCTTCCCGGGACAGTCTTACAATGAGCAGTTCTTC
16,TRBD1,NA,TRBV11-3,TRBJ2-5,CASSSSTGGFQETQYF,TGTGCCAGCAGCTCCTCGACAGGGGGATTCCAAGAGACCCAGTACTTC
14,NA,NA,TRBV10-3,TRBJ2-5,CAISDGSGQETQYF,TGTGCCATCAGTGATGGAAGCGGGCAAGAGACCCAGTACTTC
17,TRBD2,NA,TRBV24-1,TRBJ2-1,CATSEPRTSGMGDEQFF,TGTGCCACCAGTGAGCCTCGGACTAGCGGGATGGGGGATGAGCAGTTCTTC
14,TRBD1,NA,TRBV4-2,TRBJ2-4,CASSQGDRATIQYF,TGTGCCAGCAGCCAAGGGGACAGAGCTACTATTCAGTACTTC
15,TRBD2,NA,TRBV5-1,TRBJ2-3,CASSPAGDGTDTQYF,TGCGCCAGCAGTCCCGCGGGAGACGGCACAGATACGCAGTATTTT
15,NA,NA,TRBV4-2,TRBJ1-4,CASSQVGQGNEKLFF,TGTGCCAGCAGCCAAGTTGGGCAGGGGAACGAAAAACTGTTTTTT
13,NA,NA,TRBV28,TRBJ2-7,CASSPMSSYEQYF,TGTGCCAGCAGTCCCATGAGCTCCTACGAGCAGTACTTC
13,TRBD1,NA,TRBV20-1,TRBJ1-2,CSASQTGPYGYTF,TGCAGTGCTAGTCAGACAGGGCCTTATGGCTACACCTTC
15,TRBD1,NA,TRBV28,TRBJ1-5,CASSPAQGGNQPQHF,TGTGCCAGCAGTCCCGCCCAGGGGGGAAATCAGCCCCAGCATTTT